This T cell receptor (beta chain) was observed in a study of siplizumab effects on memory and regulatory T cells. The protocol was immunoSEQ multiplex PCR, while the TCRdb copy is restricted to in-frame clones and leaves out a portion. The sample has about 69,000 clones, over 70% seen once. V was pared by 4 bases and J by 6 bases, with 7 bases between. Germline CDR1 and CDR2: SGHTA and FQGNSA. The CDR3 contains 11 residues. The sequence was obtained from a human donor in good health. The sample was Tregs sorted from blood. The chain uses TRBV7-2 and TRBJ2-7; unclear D gene. CDR3 residues: CASSSRGEQYF. CDR3 sequence (DNA): TGTGCCAGCAGCTCGAGAGGCGAGCAGTACTTC.